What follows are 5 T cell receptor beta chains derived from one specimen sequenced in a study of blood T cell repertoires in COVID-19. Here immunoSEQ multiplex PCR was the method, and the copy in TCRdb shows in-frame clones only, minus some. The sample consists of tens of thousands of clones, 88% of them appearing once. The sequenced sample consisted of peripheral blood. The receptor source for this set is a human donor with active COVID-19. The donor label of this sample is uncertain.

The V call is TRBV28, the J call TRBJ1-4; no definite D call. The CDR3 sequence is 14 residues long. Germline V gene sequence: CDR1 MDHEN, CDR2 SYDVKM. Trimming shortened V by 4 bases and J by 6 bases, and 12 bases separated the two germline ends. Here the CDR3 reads CASSSRVNDEKLFF. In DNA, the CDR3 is TGTGCCAGCAGTTCGCGGGTCAACGATGAAAAACTGTTTTTT.

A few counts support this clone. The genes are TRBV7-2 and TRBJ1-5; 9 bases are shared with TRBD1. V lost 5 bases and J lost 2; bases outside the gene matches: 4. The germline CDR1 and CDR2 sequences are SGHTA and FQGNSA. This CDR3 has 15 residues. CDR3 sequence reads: CASSVGQGRNQPQHF. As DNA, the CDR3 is TGTGCCAGCAGCGTGGGACAGGGACGCAATCAGCCCCAGCATTTT.

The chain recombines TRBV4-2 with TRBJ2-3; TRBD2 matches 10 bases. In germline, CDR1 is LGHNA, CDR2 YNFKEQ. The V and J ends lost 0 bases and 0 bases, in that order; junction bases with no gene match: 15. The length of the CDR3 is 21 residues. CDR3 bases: TGTGCCAGCAGCCAAGAAGGTCTAGCGGGGGCCCTGCAGCCTAGCACAGATACGCAGTATTTT. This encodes CASSQEGLAGALQPSTDTQYF.

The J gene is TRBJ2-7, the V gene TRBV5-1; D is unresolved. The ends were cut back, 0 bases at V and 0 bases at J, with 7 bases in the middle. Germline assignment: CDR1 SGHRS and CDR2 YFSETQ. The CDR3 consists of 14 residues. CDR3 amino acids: CASSLGSVSYEQYF. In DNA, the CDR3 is TGCGCCAGCAGCTTGGGATCGGTCTCCTACGAGCAGTACTTC.

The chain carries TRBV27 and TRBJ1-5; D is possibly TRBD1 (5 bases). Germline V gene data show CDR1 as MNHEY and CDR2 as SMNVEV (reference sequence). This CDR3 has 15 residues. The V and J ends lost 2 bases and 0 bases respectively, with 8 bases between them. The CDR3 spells CASSLVQGSNQPQHF. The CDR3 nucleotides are TGTGCCAGCAGTTTAGTCCAGGGTAGCAATCAGCCCCAGCATTTT.